The source of this TCR beta chain is a study of CD8 T cells in Susac syndrome. Peripheral blood CD8+ and CD4+ T cells were profiled by TCR beta sequencing. It was healthy donors who served as the controls, matched for age and sex. A quantity of 0.5 to 1 ug RNA underwent reverse transcription using random hexamers. Amplification of TCR beta CDR3 by immunoSEQ multiplex PCR spanned 54 Vbeta and 13 Jbeta. TCRdb ran MiXCR on the immunoSEQ multiplex PCR reads and lists one entry per CDR3 protein. Of about 160,000 distinct CDR3 sequences listed, about 93% were seen once; the top ten hold more than 0.11%. The CDR3 sequence is 15 residues long. From germline, CDR1 is MNHEY and CDR2 SVGAGI. Deletions cut 4 bases from V and 3 bases from J, with 16 bases between.

The sequenced sample consisted of CD4+ T cells from PBMCs. The V gene is TRBV6-5, the J gene TRBJ2-7, with TRBD1 as a possible D gene (6 bases). This receptor was identified in a human donor in good health. CDR3 protein: CASSFDTTGSYEQYF. As DNA, the CDR3 is TGTGCCAGCAGTTTCGATACGACAGGTAGCTACGAGCAGTACTTC.